This T cell receptor (beta chain) was captured by sequencing in a study of T cell changes during pregnancy in multiple sclerosis. Only in-frame clones appear in the TCRdb table, and some are missing; sequencing was by immunoSEQ multiplex PCR. The profile shows tens of thousands of clones, over 75% of them singletons. Germline V lookup: CDR1 SGDLS, CDR2 YYNGEE. This CDR3 spans 15 amino acids. Trimming took off 3 bases at V and 5 bases at J, with 15 bases between the two ends. This chain connects TRBV9 to TRBJ2-1, with a possible D match to TRBD2 (7 bases). The sample in question was CD8+ T cells from peripheral blood mononuclear cells, obtained in the second trimester of pregnancy. This receptor was identified in a female donor with multiple sclerosis, enrolled in a pregnancy study. CDR3 in amino acids: CASSEGGGGHNEQFF. CDR3 in DNA: TGTGCCAGCAGCGAGGGTGGGGGGGGCCACAATGAGCAGTTCTTC.